These 9 T cell receptor beta chains share one sample of origin, sequenced in a study of T cells in Graves' hyperthyroidism and ophthalmopathy. Amplified TCR beta CDR3 regions came from RNA transcripts. During a first-round RT-PCR of the TCR CDR3, the HTBI primer set was used. TCRdb analysed the multiplex PCR reads with MiXCR anew, one entry per CDR3 protein. Of 490,000 or so distinct CDR3 sequences listed, 46% are singletons. The sample was peripheral blood or thyroid tissue (not recorded which). The receptors stem from an adult woman with Graves' disease, either hyperthyroidism or ophthalmopathy (not recorded which).

This clonotype was seen only once. V and J are TRBV7-3 and TRBJ1-1; D unclear. V lost 2 bases to trimming and J lost 1 base, with 8 bases between them. This CDR3 has 14 amino acids. Per the germline V gene, CDR1 is SGHTA and CDR2 is FQGTGA. CDR3: CASSLGEENTEAFF. Written as DNA, the CDR3 is TGTGCCAGCAGCTTAGGAGAAGAGAACACTGAAGCTTTCTTT.

The chain is built from TRBV5-4 and TRBJ2-7; D remains ambiguous. This CDR3 spans 16 amino acids. Trimming left V 1 base short and J 3 bases short, with 17 bases between. CDR1 SGHNT and CDR2 YYREEE come from the germline V gene (reference sequence). CDR3 in amino acids: CASSLPPWQAHYEQYF. Written as DNA, the CDR3 is TGTGCCAGCAGCTTGCCTCCGTGGCAGGCGCACTACGAGCAGTACTTC.

This clonotype was seen repeatedly, ten times or more. The J gene is TRBJ1-2, the V gene TRBV9; D may be TRBD1 (6 bases). Trimming removed 2 bases at V and 5 bases at J, with 13 bases between. The CDR3 is made up of 14 amino acids. The germline V gene has CDR1 SGDLS and CDR2 YYNGEE. CDR3 DNA sequence: TGTGCCAGCAGCGTGGGGGGGGGCGGATATGGCTACACCTTC. This translates into CASSVGGGGYGYTF.

This clonotype was detected many times. This chain connects TRBV20-1 to TRBJ1-2; D gene unclear. The CDR3 has 13 amino acids. Germline lookup yields CDR1 DFQATT and CDR2 SNEGSKA (reference sequence). Trimming removed 0 bases from V and 6 bases from J, with 11 bases in between. The CDR3 reads CSARDTLSHGYTF. The DNA of the CDR3 is TGCAGTGCTAGAGATACGTTGTCCCATGGCTACACCTTC.

Note on this clonotype: A much larger clone lies a single base off, so this may be a read error. This sequence joins TRBV7-2 and TRBJ2-7; D perhaps matches TRBD2 (5 bases). V was trimmed by 1 base and J by 4 bases, leaving 14 bases between them. Germline lookup yields CDR1 SGHTA and CDR2 FQGNSA. This CDR3 contains 15 residues. This CDR3 reads CASSLEAQRAYEQYF. The DNA for the CDR3 is TGTGCCAGCAGCTTAGAGGCACAGAGGGCTTACGAGCAGTACTTC.

This clonotype was seen repeatedly, ten times or more. This sequence joins TRBV7-9 and TRBJ1-3, with no clear D. The CDR3 extends over 13 amino acids. V was clipped by 3 bases and J by 8 bases, with 11 bases between them. Looked up from germline, CDR1 is SEHNR and CDR2 is FQNEAQ (reference sequence). DNA of the CDR3: TGTGCCAGCAGCTTGAACTCAGTCGACACCATATATTTT. Amino acid sequence: CASSLNSVDTIYF.

This clonotype has a single count. The chain is built from TRBV7-8 and TRBJ1-1; 8 bases fit TRBD1. After removal of 1 base from V and 6 bases from J, the junction contained 7 bases not matched to a gene. The CDR3 runs 15 residues. Germline CDR1 is SGHVS and CDR2 is FQNEAQ. The CDR3 loop reads CASSLGPLGQAEAFF. The CDR3 coding sequence is TGTGCCAGCAGCTTAGGTCCATTGGGACAGGCTGAAGCTTTCTTT.

This clonotype was recorded at least ten times. The rearrangement links TRBV6-1 to TRBJ1-4; 8 bases line up with TRBD1. Germline CDR1 reads MNHNS; CDR2 reads SASEGT. The CDR3 spans 14 residues. J was trimmed by 6 bases and V by 3 bases; bases with no gene match: 3. In DNA form, the CDR3 reads TGTGCCAGCAGTGAGGACAGGGTAGATGAAAAACTGTTTTTT. Translating gives CASSEDRVDEKLFF.

There are many counts of this clonotype. The rearrangement links TRBV5-1 to TRBJ2-2; D gene unclear. The CDR3 covers 16 residues. Germline assignment: CDR1 SGHRS and CDR2 YFSETQ. V lost 1 base and J lost 0, with 10 bases in between. Here the CDR3 reads CASSLMGIANTGELFF. CDR3 bases: TGCGCCAGCAGCTTGATGGGCATCGCGAACACCGGGGAGCTGTTTTTT.